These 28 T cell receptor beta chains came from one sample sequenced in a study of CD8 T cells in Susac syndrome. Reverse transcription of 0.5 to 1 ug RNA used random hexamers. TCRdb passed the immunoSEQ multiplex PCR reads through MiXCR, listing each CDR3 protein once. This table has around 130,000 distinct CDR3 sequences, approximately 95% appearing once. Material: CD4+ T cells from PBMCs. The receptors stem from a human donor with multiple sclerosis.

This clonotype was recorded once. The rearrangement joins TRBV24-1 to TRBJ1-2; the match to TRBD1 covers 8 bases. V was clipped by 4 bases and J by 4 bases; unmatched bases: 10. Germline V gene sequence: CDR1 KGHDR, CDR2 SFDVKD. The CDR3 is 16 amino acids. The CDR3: CATSDSGTGLSYGYTF. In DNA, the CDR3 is TGTGCCACCAGTGACTCCGGGACAGGCCTTTCCTATGGCTACACCTTC.

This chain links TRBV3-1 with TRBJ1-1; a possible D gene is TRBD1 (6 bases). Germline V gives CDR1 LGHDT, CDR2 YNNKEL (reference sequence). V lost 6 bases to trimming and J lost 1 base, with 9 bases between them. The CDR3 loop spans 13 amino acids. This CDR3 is CASSYRENTEAFF. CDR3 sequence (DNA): TGTGCCAGCAGTTACAGGGAGAACACTGAAGCTTTCTTT. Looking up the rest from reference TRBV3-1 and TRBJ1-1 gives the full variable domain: DTAVSQTPKYLVTQMGNDKSIKCEQNLGHDTMYWYKQDSKKFLKIMFSYNNKELIINETVPNRFSPKSPDKAHLNLHINSLELGDSAVYFCASSYRENTEAFFGQGTRLTVV.

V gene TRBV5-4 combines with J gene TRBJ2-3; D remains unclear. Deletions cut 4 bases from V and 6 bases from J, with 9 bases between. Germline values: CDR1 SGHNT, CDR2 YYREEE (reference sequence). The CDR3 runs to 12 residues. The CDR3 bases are TGTGCCAGCAGCGCTAGTTCGGATACGCAGTATTTT. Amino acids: CASSASSDTQYF. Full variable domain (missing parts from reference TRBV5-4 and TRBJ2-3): ETGVTQSPTHLIKTRGQQVTLRCSSQSGHNTVSWYQQALGQGPQFIFQYYREEENGRGNFPPRFSGLQFPNYSSELNVNALELDDSALYLCASSASSDTQYFGPGTRLTVL.

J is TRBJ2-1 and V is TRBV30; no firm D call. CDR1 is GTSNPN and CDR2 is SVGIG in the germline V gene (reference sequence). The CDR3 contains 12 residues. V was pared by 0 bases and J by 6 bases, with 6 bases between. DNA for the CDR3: TGTGCCTGGAGTGTATCGGCCAATGAGCAGTTCTTC. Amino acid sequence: CAWSVSANEQFF. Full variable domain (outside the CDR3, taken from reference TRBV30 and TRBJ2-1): SQTIHQWPATLVQPVGSPLSLECTVEGTSNPNLYWYRQAAGRGLQLLFYSVGIGQISSEVPQNLSASRPQDRQFILSSKKLLLSDSGFYLCAWSVSANEQFFGPGTRLTVL.

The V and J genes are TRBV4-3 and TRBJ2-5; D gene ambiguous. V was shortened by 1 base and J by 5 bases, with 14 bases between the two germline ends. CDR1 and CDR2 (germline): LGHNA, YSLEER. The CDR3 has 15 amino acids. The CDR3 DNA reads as TGCGCCAGCAGCCAAGTATTAGGGCCCGGGGAGACCCAGTACTTC. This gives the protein CASSQVLGPGETQYF.

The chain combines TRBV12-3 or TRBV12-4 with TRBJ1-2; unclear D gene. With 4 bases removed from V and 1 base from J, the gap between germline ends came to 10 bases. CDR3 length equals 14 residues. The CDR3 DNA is TGTGCCAGCAGTTCAACGAGTGTTAACTATGGCTACACCTTC. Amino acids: CASSSTSVNYGYTF.

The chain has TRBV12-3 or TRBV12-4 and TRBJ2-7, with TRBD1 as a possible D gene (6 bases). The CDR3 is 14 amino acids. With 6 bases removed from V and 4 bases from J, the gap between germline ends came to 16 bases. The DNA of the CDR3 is TGTGCCAGCAGCAGCGACAGGAAGAGGTACGAGCAGTACTTC. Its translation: CASSSDRKRYEQYF.

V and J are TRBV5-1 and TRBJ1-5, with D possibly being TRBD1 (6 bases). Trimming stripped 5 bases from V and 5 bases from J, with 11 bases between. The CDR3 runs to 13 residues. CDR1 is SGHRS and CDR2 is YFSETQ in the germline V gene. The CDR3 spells CASSLGADQPQHF. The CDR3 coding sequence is TGCGCCAGCAGTCTGGGGGCCGATCAGCCCCAGCATTTT. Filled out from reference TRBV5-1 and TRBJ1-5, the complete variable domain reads KAGVTQTPRYLIKTRGQQVTLSCSPISGHRSVSWYQQTPGQGLQFLFEYFSETQRNKGNFPGRFSGRQFSNSRSEMNVSTLELGDSALYLCASSLGADQPQHFGDGTRLSIL.

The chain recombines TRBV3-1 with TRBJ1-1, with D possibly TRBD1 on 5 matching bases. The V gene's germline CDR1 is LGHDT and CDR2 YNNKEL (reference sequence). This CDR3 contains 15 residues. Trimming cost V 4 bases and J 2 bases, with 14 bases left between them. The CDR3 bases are TGTGCCAGCAGCCTTACAGGTTCTAGCAACACTGAAGCTTTCTTT. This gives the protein CASSLTGSSNTEAFF.

CDR3 in amino acids: CSARARGLIRNEQYF. The CDR3 nucleotides are TGCAGTGCTAGAGCTCGGGGGCTTATTAGGAACGAGCAGTACTTC. V is TRBV20-1 and J is TRBJ2-7, with D possibly being TRBD1 or TRBD2 (6 bases each). V was pared by 1 base and J by 5 bases, with 18 bases between. The V gene's germline CDR1 is DFQATT and CDR2 SNEGSKA (reference sequence). This CDR3 region has 15 residues.

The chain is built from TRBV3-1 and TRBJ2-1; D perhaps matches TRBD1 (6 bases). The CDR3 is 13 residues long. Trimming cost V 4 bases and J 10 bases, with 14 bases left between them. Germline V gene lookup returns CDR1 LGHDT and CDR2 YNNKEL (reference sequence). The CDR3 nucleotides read TGTGCCAGCAGCCGGAAAACAGGGATCGAGCAGTTCTTC. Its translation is CASSRKTGIEQFF.

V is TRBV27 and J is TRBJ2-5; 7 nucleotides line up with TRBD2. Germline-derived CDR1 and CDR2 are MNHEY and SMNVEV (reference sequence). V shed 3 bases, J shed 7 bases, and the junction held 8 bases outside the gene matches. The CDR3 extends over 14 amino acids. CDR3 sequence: CASSFYTSVGTQYF. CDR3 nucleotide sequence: TGTGCCAGCAGTTTTTATACTAGCGTTGGGACCCAGTACTTC.

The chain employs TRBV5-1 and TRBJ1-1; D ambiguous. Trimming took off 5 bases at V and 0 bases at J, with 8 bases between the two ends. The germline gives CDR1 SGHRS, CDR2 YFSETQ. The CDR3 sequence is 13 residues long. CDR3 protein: CASSAMLNTEAFF. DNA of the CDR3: TGCGCCAGCAGTGCCATGCTGAACACTGAAGCTTTCTTT.

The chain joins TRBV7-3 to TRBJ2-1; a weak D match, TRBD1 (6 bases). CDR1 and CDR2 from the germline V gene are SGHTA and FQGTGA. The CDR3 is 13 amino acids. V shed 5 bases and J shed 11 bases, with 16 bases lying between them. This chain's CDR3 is CASSPNGQGKQFF. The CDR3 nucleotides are TGTGCCAGCAGCCCTAACGGGCAGGGGAAGCAGTTCTTC.

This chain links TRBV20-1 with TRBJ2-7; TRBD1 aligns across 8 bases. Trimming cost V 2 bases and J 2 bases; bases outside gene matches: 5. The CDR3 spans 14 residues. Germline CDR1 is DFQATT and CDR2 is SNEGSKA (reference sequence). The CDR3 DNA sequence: TGCAGTGCTAGACGACAGGGGACGACCTACGAGCAGTACTTC. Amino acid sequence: CSARRQGTTYEQYF.

Here the CDR3 reads CSAILAGVSEQYF. The CDR3 coding sequence is TGCAGTGCAATACTAGCGGGAGTTAGCGAGCAGTACTTC. The chain is built from TRBV20-1 and TRBJ2-7; 11 nucleotides line up with TRBD2. The CDR3 has 13 amino acids. V lost 6 bases to trimming and J lost 6 bases; unmatched junction nucleotides: 7. Germline V CDR1 and CDR2: DFQATT, SNEGSKA (reference sequence).

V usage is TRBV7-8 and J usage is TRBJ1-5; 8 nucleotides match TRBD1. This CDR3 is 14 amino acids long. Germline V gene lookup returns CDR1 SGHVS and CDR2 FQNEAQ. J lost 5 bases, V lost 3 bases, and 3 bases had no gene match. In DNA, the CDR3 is TGTGCCAGCAGCTTGGGGACAGGTTATCAGCCCCAGCATTTT. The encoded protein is CASSLGTGYQPQHF.

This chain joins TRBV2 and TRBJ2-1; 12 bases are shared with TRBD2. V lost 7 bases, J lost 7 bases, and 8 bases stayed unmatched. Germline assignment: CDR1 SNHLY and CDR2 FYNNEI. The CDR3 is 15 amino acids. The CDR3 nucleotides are TGTGCCAGCAACCCACTAGCGGGAGGCGGTAATGAGCAGTTCTTC. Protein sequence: CASNPLAGGGNEQFF.

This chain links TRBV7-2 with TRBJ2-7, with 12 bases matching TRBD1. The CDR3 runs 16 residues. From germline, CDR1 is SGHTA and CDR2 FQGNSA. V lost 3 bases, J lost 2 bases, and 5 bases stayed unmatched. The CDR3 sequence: CASSFTGTGGAYEQYF. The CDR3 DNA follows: TGTGCCAGCAGCTTTACCGGGACAGGGGGCGCCTACGAGCAGTACTTC.

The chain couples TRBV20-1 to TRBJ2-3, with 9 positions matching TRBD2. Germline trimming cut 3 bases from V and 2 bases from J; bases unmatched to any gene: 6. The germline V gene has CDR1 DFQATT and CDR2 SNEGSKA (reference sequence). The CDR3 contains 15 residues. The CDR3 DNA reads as TGCAGTGCTAGGATCCTAGCGGGGAACACAGATACGCAGTATTTT. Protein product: CSARILAGNTDTQYF.

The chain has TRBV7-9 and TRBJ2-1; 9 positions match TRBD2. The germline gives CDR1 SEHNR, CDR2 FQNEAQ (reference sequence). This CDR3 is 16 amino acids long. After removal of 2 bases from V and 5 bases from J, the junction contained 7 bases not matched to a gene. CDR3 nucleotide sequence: TGTGCCAGCAGCTTAAGTGGGACTAGCAGACACAATGAGCAGTTCTTC. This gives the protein CASSLSGTSRHNEQFF.

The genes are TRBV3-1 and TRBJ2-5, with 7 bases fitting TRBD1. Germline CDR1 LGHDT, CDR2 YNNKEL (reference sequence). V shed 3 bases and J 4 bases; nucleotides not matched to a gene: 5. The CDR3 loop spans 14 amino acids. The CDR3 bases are TGTGCCAGCAGCCACTACGACAGGGCAGAGACCCAGTACTTC. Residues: CASSHYDRAETQYF.

As DNA, the CDR3 is TGTGCCAGCAGTTTTAACCGCCGGGGTAGTGGCTACACCTTC. This gives the protein CASSFNRRGSGYTF. The rearrangement joins TRBV27 to TRBJ1-2; D not certain. V dropped 3 bases and J dropped 7 bases, with 15 bases sitting between them. Germline CDR1 and CDR2: MNHEY and SMNVEV (reference sequence). The CDR3 contains 14 residues.

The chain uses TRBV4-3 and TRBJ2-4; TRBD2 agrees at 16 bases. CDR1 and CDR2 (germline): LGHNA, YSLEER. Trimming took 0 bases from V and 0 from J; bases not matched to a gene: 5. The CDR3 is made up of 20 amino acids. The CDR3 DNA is TGCGCCAGCAGCCAAGATAAGGGGACTAGCGGGGGGGAAGCCAAAAACATTCAGTACTTC. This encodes CASSQDKGTSGGEAKNIQYF.

The CDR3 sequence: CASSRFRREERYEQYF. CDR3 in DNA: TGTGCCAGCTCACGATTTCGCAGGGAAGAGAGGTACGAGCAGTACTTC. The V call is TRBV18, the J call TRBJ2-7; D may be TRBD1 (5 bases). The V gene lost 4 bases and the J gene lost 4 bases, with 20 bases spanning the gap. This CDR3 comprises 16 residues. Looked up from germline, CDR1 is KGHSH and CDR2 is LQKENI.

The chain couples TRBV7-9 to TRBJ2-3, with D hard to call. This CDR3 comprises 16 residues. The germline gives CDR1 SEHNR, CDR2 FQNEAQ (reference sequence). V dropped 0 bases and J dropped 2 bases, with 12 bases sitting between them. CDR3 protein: CASSLAQRGTTDTQYF. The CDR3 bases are TGTGCCAGCAGCTTAGCTCAACGCGGAACCACAGATACGCAGTATTTT.

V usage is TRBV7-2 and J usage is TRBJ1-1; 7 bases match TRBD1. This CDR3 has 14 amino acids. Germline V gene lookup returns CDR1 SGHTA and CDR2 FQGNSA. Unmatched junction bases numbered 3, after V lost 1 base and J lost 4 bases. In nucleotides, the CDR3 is TGTGCCAGCAGCTTAGACAACAGGGGCACTGAAGCTTTCTTT. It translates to CASSLDNRGTEAFF.

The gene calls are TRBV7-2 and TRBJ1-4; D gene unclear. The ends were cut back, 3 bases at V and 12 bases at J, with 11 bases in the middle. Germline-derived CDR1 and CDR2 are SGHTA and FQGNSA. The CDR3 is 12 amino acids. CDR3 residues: CASSFASGELFF. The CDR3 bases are TGTGCCAGCAGCTTTGCTTCTGGAGAACTGTTTTTT.